This T cell receptor beta chain was identified during a study of post-analysis software for immune sequencing data. Worth noting for this clonotype: As yet, its antigen is unknown.

Unique molecular identifiers were present in the TCR beta cDNA libraries. A population of about 1 to 11 million T cells gave rise to approximately 500,000 cDNA molecules. MiXCR, applied by TCRdb to the PCR reads, yields one record per CDR3 protein. The sample lists almost 700,000 distinct CDR3 sequences, approximately 59% occurring once. Study findings and constraints: The F measure placed samples prepared in the same batch into strongly shared clusters. When patients were compared with controls, 4 or 5 TRBV segments were more frequent, TRBV5-6, TRBV5-1 and TRBV20-1 among them. Among multiple sclerosis patients, normalized Chao1 diversity was significantly below that of controls.

This CDR3 contains 17 residues. Unmatched junction bases numbered 11, after V lost 5 bases and J lost 1 base. Germline values: CDR1 SEHNR, CDR2 FQNEAQ (reference sequence). This sequence joins TRBV7-9 and TRBJ2-1; 7 bases are a match to TRBD2. This clonotype was obtained from a girl aged 2-15 years with multiple sclerosis. The sequenced material came from blood. CDR3 in DNA: TGTGCCAGCAGCCCAGGAAGACTAGCATGGTCCTACAATGAGCAGTTCTTC. Translation: CASSPGRLAWSYNEQFF.